The following is a T cell receptor beta chain sequence with its context. The source of the sample is a study of CD8 T cells in Susac syndrome. Trimming took 7 bases from V and 7 from J, leaving 17 bases between them. The CDR3 is 13 amino acids. Random hexamers primed reverse transcription of 0.5 to 1 ug RNA. Using its own MiXCR run on the immunoSEQ multiplex PCR reads, TCRdb lists one record per CDR3 protein. The table records roughly 80,000 distinct CDR3 sequences, roughly 90% of them present only once. The chain carries TRBV12-3 or TRBV12-4 and TRBJ2-7, with D uncertain. Sequencing used CD8+ T cells from PBMCs. The clonotype was recovered from a human donor with multiple sclerosis. The CDR3 DNA follows: TGTGCCAGCAAATCCGGGCTGCTCGGAGAGCAGTACTTC. This translates into CASKSGLLGEQYF.